This T cell receptor beta chain came from a study of blood T cells in healthy people across ages. General study results and limits: The recorded TCR beta diversity per million T cells decreased in a roughly linear manner with age.

Using a J-beta primer mix together with a sample-barcoded 5' primer, a second PCR was run for about 6 to 12 cycles. In TCRdb, the 5' RACE reads were re-called with MiXCR into one record per CDR3 protein. Of about 800,000 distinct CDR3 sequences listed, 20% to 25% are singletons. With regard to this clonotype: Its antigen is undetermined.

Per sample, no less than 6 micrograms of total RNA were extracted. This CDR3 is 17 amino acids long. Germline CDR1 and CDR2: LNHDA and SQIVND (reference sequence). Trimming pared 5 bases from V and 5 bases from J, leaving 22 bases between. Separately, the same data were catalogued under a study of T cells of mothers and their children. That work contributes: All extracted RNA went into cDNA synthesis, roughly 1.5 ug per 15 ul.

The chain combines TRBV19 with TRBJ2-1; the D gene is possibly TRBD2 (7 bases). Sequences were obtained from blood. This TCR was sampled from a boy under 18 in good health. The DNA of the CDR3 is TGTGCCAGTAGTTCGAGGGGGGGCAACTTTCTGAACAATGAGCAGTTCTTC. It specifies CASSSRGGNFLNNEQFF.